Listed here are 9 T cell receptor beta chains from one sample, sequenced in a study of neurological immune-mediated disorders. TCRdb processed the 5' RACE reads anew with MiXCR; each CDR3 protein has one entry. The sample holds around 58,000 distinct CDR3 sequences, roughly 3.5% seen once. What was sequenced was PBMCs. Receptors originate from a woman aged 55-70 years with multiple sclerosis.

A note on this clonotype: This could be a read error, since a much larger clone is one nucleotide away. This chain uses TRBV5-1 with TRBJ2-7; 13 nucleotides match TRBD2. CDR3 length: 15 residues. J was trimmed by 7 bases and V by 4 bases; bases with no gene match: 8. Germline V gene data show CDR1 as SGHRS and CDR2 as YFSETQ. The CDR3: CASSETSGRIKEQYF. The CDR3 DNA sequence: TGCGCCAGCAGCGAGACTAGCGGGAGGATCAAAGAGCAGTACTTC.

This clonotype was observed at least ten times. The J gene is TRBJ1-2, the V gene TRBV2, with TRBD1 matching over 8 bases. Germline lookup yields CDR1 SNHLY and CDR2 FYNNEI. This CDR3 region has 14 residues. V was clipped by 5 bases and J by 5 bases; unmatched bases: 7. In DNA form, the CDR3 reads TGTGCCAGCAGTTTGACAGGGGCTTGGTATGGCTACACCTTC. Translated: CASSLTGAWYGYTF.

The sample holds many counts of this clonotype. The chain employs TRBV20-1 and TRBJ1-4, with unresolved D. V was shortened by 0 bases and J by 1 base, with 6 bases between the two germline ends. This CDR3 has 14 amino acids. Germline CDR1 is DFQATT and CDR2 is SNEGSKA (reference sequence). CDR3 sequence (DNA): TGCAGTGCTAGAGAGGGGATAACTAATGAAAAACTGTTTTTT. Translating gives CSAREGITNEKLFF.

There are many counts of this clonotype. CDR3 sequence (DNA): TGCGCCAGCAGCTTGGCTGCAACGGGACAGACTGAGCAGTTCTTC. Amino acids: CASSLAATGQTEQFF. The chain links TRBV5-1 to TRBJ2-1; 7 bases fit TRBD1. J lost 9 bases, V lost 0 bases, and 9 bases had no gene match. The CDR3 has 15 amino acids. The V gene's germline CDR1 is SGHRS and CDR2 YFSETQ.

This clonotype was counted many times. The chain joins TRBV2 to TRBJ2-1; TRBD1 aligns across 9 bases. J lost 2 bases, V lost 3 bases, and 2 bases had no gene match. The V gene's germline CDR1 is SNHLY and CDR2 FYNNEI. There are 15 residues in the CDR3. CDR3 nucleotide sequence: TGTGCCAGCAGTGATAACAGGGGGCCCTACAATGAGCAGTTCTTC. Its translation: CASSDNRGPYNEQFF.

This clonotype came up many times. CDR3 sequence reads: CASRAELGNSPLHF. The CDR3 coding sequence is TGTGCCAGCAGAGCGGAATTGGGAAATTCACCCCTCCACTTT. The rearrangement uses TRBV21-1 and TRBJ1-6. TRBV21-1 is assigned pseudogene status. This CDR3 contains 14 residues.

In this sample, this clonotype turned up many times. The CDR3 loop reads CASSLNPGLAVNEQFF. The CDR3 DNA follows: TGCGCCAGCAGCCTCAACCCGGGACTAGCTGTCAATGAGCAGTTCTTC. The gene calls are TRBV5-1 and TRBJ2-1; 9 bases fit TRBD2. The CDR3 is 16 residues long. Per the germline V gene, CDR1 is SGHRS and CDR2 is YFSETQ. V trimming: 4 bases; J trimming: 6 bases; junction bases outside the gene matches: 11.

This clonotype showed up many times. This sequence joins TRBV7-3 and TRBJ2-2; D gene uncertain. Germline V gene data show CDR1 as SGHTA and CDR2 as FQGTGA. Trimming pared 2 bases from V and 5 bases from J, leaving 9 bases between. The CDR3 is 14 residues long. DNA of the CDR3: TGTGCCAGCAGCTTAGGTTCGGAGACCGGGGAGCTGTTTTTT. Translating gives CASSLGSETGELFF.

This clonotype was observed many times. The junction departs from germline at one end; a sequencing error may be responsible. For the CDR3, the DNA is TGTGCCAGCAGCTTAGCACCAGACTACGAGCAGTACTTC. This gives the protein CASSLAPDYEQYF. The chain employs TRBV5-1 and TRBJ2-7, with unresolved D. The CDR3 has 13 amino acids. Germline CDR1 and CDR2: SGHRS and YFSETQ.